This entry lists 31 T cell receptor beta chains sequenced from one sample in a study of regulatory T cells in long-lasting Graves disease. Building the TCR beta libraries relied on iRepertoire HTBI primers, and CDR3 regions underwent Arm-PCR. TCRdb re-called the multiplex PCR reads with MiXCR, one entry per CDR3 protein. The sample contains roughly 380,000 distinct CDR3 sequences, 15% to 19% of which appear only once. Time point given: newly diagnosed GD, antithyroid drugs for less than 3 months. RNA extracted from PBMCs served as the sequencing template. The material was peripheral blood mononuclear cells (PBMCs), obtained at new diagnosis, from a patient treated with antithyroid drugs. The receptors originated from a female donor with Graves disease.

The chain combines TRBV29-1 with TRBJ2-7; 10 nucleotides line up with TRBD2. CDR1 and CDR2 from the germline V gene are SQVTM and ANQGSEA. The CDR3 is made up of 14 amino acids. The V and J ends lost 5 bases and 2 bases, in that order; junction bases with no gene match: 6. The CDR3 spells CSVLGSGRTYEQYF. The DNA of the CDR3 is TGCAGCGTTCTGGGTAGCGGGAGGACCTACGAGCAGTACTTC.

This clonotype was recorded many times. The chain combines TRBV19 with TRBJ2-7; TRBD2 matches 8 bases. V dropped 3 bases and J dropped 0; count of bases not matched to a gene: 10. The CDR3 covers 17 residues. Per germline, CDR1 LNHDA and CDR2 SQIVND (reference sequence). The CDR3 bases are TGTGCCAGTAGTATCGCCTCGGGTAGCGGGAACTCCTACGAGCAGTACTTC. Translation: CASSIASGSGNSYEQYF.

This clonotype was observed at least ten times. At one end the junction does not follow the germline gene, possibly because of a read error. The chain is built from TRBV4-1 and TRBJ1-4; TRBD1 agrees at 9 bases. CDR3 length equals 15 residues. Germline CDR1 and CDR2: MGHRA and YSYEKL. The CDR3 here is CASSPPGQGNEKLFF. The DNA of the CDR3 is TGTGCCAGCAGCCCCCCCGGACAGGGGAATGAAAAACTGTTTTTT.

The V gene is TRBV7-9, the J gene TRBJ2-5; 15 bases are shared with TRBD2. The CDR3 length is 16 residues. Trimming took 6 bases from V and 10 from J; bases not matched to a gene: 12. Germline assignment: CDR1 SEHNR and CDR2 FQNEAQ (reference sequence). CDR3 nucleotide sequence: TGTGCCAGCAGGTCGAGTTGGACTAGCGGGAGGGCTAACCAGTACTTC. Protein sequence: CASRSSWTSGRANQYF. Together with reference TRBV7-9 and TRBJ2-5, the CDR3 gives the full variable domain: DTGVSQNPRHKITKRGQNVTFRCDPISEHNRLYWYRQTLGQGPEFLTYFQNEAQLEKSRLLSDRFSAERPKGSFSTLEIQRTEQGDSAMYLCASRSSWTSGRANQYFGPGTRLLVL.

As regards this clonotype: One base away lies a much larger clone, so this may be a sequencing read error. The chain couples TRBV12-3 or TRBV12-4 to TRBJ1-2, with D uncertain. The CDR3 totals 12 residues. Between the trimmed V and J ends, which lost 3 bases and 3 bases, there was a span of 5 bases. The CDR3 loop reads CASSFWDYGYTF. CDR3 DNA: TGTGCCAGCAGTTTCTGGGACTATGGCTACACCTTC.

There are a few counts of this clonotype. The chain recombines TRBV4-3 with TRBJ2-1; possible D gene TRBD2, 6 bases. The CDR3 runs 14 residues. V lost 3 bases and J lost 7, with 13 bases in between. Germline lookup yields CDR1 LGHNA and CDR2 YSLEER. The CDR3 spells CASSQDRDFNEQFF. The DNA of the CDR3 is TGCGCCAGCAGCCAGGATCGGGACTTTAATGAGCAGTTCTTC.

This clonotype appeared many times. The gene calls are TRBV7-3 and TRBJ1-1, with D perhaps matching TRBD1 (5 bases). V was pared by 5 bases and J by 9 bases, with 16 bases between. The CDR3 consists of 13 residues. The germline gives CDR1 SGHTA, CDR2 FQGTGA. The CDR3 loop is CASSPGAGEQAFF. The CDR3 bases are TGTGCCAGCAGCCCCGGGGCGGGGGAGCAAGCTTTCTTT. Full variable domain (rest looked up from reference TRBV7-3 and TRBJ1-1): GAGVSQTPSNKVTEKGKYVELRCDPISGHTALYWYRQSLGQGPEFLIYFQGTGAADDSGLPNDRFFAVRPEGSVSTLKIQRTERGDSAVYLCASSPGAGEQAFFGQGTRLTVV.

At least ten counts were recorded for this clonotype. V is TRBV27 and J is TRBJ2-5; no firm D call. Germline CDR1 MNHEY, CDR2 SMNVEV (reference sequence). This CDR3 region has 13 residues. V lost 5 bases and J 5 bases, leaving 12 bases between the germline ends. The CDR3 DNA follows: TGTGCCAGCAGTAGCGTACTGGGGGAGACCCAGTACTTC. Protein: CASSSVLGETQYF.

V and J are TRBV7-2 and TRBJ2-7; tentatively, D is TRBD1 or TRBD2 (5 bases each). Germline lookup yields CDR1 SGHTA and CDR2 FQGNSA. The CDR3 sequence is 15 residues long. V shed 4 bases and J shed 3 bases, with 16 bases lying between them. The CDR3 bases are TGTGCCAGCAGCTCGGCCGGGACCCAATTCTACGAGCAGTACTTC. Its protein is CASSSAGTQFYEQYF. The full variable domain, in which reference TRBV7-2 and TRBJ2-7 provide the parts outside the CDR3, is GAGVSQSPSNKVTEKGKDVELRCDPISGHTALYWYRQSLGQGLEFLIYFQGNSAPDKSGLPSDRFSAERTGGSVSTLTIQRTQQEDSAVYLCASSSAGTQFYEQYFGPGTRLTVT.

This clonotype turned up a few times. The CDR3 spells CASSPGWRTQSNQPQHF. The CDR3 DNA reads TGTGCCAGCAGCCCCGGCTGGAGGACCCAAAGCAATCAGCCCCAGCATTTT. The gene calls are TRBV9 and TRBJ1-5; D remains unclear. Germline loops: CDR1 SGDLS, CDR2 YYNGEE. The CDR3 runs to 17 residues. The ends were cut back, 4 bases at V and 1 base at J, with 18 bases in the middle. Full variable domain (rest looked up from reference TRBV9 and TRBJ1-5): DSGVTQTPKHLITATGQRVTLRCSPRSGDLSVYWYQQSLDQGLQFLIQYYNGEERAKGNILERFSAQQFPDLHSELNLSSLELGDSALYFCASSPGWRTQSNQPQHFGDGTRLSIL.

The CDR3 bases are TGTGCCAGCAGCCGCGGGACGGGGGTTCAGGCCCCTCAAGAGACCCAGTACTTC. It encodes CASSRGTGVQAPQETQYF. This chain links TRBV7-2 with TRBJ2-5, with D tentatively TRBD2 (6 bases). The CDR3 totals 18 residues. V lost 5 bases and J lost 2, with 24 bases in between. The germline gives CDR1 SGHTA, CDR2 FQGNSA.

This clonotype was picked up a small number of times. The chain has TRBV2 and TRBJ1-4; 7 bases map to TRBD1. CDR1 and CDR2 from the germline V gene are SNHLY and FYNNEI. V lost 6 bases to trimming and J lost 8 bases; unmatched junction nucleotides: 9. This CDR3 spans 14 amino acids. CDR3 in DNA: TGTGCCAGCAGGGGGGGCAGGGGGGGAGAAAAACTGTTTTTT. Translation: CASRGGRGGEKLFF.

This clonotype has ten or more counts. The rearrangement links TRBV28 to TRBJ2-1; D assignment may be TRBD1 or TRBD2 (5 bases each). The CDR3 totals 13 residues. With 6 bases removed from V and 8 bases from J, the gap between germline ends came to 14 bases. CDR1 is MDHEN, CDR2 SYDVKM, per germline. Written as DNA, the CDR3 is TGTGCCAGCAGCGCCAAGCAGGGAGATGAGCAGTTCTTC. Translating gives CASSAKQGDEQFF.

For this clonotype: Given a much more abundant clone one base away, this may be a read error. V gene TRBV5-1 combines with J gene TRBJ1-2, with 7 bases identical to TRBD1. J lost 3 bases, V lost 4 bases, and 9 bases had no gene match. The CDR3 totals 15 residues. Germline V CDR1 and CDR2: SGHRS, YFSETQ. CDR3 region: CASSPGQPPDYGYTF. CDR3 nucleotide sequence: TGCGCCAGCAGCCCGGGACAGCCTCCTGACTATGGCTACACCTTC.

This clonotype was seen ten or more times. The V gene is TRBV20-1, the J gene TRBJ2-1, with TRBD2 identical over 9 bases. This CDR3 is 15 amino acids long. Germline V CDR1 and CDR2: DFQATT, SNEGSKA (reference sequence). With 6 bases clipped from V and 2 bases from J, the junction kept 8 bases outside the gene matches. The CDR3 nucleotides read TGCAGTGCGCCACTAGCGGGTAGAACCTACAATGAGCAGTTCTTC. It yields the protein CSAPLAGRTYNEQFF.

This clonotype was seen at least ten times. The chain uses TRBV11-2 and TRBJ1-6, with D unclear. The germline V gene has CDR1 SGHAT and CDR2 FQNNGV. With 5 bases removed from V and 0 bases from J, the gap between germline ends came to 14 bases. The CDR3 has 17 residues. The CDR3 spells CASSLNTRSSYNSPLHF. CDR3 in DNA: TGTGCCAGCAGCCTAAACACGCGAAGCTCCTATAATTCACCCCTCCACTTT.

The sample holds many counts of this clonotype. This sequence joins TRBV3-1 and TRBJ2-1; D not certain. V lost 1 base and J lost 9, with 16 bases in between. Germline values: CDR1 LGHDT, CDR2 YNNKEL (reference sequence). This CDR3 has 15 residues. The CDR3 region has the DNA TGTGCCAGCAGCCAAGTGGGTGGTCTCCAAGGTGAGCAGTTCTTC. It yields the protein CASSQVGGLQGEQFF.

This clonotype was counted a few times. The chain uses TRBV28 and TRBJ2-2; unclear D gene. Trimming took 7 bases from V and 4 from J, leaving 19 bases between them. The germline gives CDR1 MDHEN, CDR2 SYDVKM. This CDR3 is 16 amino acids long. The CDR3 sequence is CASKSSSSPSTGELFF. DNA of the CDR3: TGTGCCAGCAAATCGAGCAGCTCCCCAAGCACCGGGGAGCTGTTTTTT.

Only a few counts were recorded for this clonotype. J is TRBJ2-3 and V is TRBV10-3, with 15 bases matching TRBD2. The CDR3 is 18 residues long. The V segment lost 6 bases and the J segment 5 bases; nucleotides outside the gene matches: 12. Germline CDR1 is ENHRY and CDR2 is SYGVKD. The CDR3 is CAIRGTSGRTRLGDTQYF. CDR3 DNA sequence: TGTGCCATCAGGGGGACTAGCGGGAGGACCCGTTTGGGAGATACGCAGTATTTT.

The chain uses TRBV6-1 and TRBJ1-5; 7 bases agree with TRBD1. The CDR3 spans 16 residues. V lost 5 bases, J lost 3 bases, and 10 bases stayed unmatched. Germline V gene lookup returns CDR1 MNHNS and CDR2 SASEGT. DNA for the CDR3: TGTGCCAGCAGTCCCACAGGGGAGAGATTCAATCAGCCCCAGCATTTT. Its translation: CASSPTGERFNQPQHF.

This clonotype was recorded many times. CDR3 region: CASSSPVGRQGAHNLADEQYF. The CDR3 DNA reads TGTGCCAGCAGTTCCCCGGTGGGGAGACAGGGGGCGCACAACCTCGCCGACGAGCAGTACTTC. The chain has TRBV28 and TRBJ2-7, with TRBD1 identical over 10 bases. The CDR3 runs 21 residues. Germline-derived CDR1 and CDR2 are MDHEN and SYDVKM. The J segment lost 5 bases and the V segment lost 4 bases, leaving 26 bases of the junction unmatched. Full variable domain (rest looked up from reference TRBV28 and TRBJ2-7): DVKVTQSSRYLVKRTGEKVFLECVQDMDHENMFWYRQDPGLGLRLIYFSYDVKMKEKGDIPEGYSVSREKKERFSLILESASTNQTSMYLCASSSPVGRQGAHNLADEQYFGPGTRLTVT.

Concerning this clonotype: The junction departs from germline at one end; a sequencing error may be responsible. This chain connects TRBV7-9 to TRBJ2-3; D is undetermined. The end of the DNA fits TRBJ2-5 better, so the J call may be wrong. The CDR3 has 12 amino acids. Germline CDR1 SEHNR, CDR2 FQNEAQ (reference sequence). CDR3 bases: TGTACCAGCAGCTATCCTGGGGAGACCCAGTACTTC. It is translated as CTSSYPGETQYF.

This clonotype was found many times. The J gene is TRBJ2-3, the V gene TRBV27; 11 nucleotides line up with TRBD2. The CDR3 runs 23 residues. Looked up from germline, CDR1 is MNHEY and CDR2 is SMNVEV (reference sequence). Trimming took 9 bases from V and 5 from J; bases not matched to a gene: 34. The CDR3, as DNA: TGTGCCAGTCGGGGGGGGGGGACCCCACCTCATCGAATAGCGGGAGGGCCGAAAGATACGCAGTATTTT. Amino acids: CASRGGGTPPHRIAGGPKDTQYF.

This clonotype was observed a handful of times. In DNA, the CDR3 is TGCGCCAGCAGCCAAGAACCAGCTGATGAAGCTTTCTTT. Its protein is CASSQEPADEAFF. V gene TRBV4-1 combines with J gene TRBJ1-1; no reliable D call. With 0 bases removed from V and 7 bases from J, the gap between germline ends came to 9 bases. The CDR3 extends over 13 amino acids. CDR1 and CDR2 (germline): MGHRA, YSYEKL.

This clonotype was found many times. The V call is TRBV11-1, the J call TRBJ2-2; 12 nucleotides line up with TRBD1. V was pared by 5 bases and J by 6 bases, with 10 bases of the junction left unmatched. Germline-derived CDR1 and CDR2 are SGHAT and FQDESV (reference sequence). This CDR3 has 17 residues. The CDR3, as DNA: TGTGCCAGCAGCGATGCTCGGGACAGGGGGCTTTCCGGGGAGCTGTTTTTT. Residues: CASSDARDRGLSGELFF. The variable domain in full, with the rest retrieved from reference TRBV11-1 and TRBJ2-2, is EAEVAQSPRYKITEKSQAVAFWCDPISGHATLYWYRQILGQGPELLVQFQDESVVDDSQLPKDRFSAERLKGVDSTLKIQPAELGDSAMYLCASSDARDRGLSGELFFGEGSRLTVL.

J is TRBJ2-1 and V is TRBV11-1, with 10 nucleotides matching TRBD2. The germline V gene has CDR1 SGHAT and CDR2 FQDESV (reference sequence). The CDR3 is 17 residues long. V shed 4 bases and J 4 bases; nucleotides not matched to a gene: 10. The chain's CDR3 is CASSSSRGLAHYNEQFF. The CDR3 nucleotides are TGTGCCAGCAGCTCATCAAGGGGACTAGCGCATTACAATGAGCAGTTCTTC.

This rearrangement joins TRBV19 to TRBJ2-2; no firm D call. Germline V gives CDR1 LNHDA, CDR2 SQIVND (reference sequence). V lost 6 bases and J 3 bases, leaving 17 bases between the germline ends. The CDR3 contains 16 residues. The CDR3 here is CASRHPVQRDTGELFF. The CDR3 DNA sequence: TGTGCCAGTAGACACCCGGTTCAAAGGGACACCGGGGAGCTGTTTTTT.

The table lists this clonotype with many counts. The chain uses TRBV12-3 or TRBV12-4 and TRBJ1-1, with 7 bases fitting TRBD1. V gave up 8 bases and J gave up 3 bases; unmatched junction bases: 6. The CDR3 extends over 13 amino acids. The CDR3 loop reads CASCLTGYTEAFF. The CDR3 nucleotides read TGTGCCAGCTGCTTGACAGGGTACACTGAAGCTTTCTTT.

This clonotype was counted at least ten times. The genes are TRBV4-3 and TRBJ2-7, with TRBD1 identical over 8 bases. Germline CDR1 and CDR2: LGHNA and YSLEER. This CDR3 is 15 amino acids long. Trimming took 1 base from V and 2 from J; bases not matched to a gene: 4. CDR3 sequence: CASSQGDRIPYEQYF. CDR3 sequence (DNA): TGCGCCAGCAGCCAAGGGGACAGGATTCCCTACGAGCAGTACTTC.

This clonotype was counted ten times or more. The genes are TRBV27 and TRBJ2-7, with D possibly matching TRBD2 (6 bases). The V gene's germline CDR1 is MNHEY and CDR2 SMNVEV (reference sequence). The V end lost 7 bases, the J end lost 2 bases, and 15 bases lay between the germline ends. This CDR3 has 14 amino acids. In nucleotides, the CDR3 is TGTGCCAGCAAGGGGCGGAGGGAGGCCTACGAGCAGTACTTC. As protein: CASKGRREAYEQYF.

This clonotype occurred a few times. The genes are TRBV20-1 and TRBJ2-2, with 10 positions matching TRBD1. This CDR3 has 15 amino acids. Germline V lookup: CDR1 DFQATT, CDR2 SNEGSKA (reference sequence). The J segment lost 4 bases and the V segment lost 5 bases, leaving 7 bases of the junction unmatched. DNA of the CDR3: TGCAGTGCTCTCCCGGGACAGGGGATCACCGGGGAGCTGTTTTTT. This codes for CSALPGQGITGELFF.